The 26 T cell receptor beta chains below were found in one sample sequenced in a study of human T cells and chemical hapten exposure. TCRdb independently ran MiXCR on the RACE reads; one entry per CDR3 protein. The sample has some 90,000 distinct CDR3 sequences, roughly 10% seen once; the top ten hold about 0.95%. Time point denoted: patch test 3, about 24 weeks after DPC sensitization. Sample treatment: therapeutic diphenylcyclopropenone sensitization with weekly scalp DPC. Sequences were derived from whole blood, sampled in connection with sensitization to the hapten diphenylcyclopropenone (DPC). These receptors were obtained from a woman aged 30 to 39 with alopecia areata. Some clones in this sample may be carry-over from other donors' samples.

The chain links TRBV20-1 to TRBJ2-1; 8 nucleotides agree with TRBD2. The V gene end was trimmed by 7 bases and the J gene end by 11 bases; junction bases not matched to a gene: 13. CDR3 length: 13 amino acids. Germline lookup yields CDR1 DFQATT and CDR2 SNEGSKA (reference sequence). Here the CDR3 DNA reads TGCAGTGGCCTGGATCAGCGGGAGTCCAAGCAGTTCTTC. Translation: CSGLDQRESKQFF.

The V and J genes are TRBV3-1 and TRBJ2-5; 9 bases match TRBD2. The CDR3 consists of 15 residues. V was pared by 6 bases and J by 8 bases, with 13 bases of the junction left unmatched. Germline loops: CDR1 LGHDT, CDR2 YNNKEL (reference sequence). The CDR3 loop is CASRSSGATGGTQYF. CDR3 DNA: TGTGCCAGCAGATCTAGCGGGGCAACCGGCGGAACCCAGTACTTC.

This clonotype was recorded at least ten times. The chain couples TRBV4-1 to TRBJ1-4, with 10 positions matching TRBD1. CDR3 size: 19 residues. CDR1 MGHRA and CDR2 YSYEKL come from the germline V gene. Germline trimming cut 4 bases from V and 0 bases from J; bases unmatched to any gene: 11. The CDR3 reads CASSLRSPGTGATNEKLFF. The DNA for the CDR3 is TGCGCCAGCAGCCTCCGAAGTCCCGGGACAGGGGCAACTAATGAAAAACTGTTTTTT.

The chain employs TRBV15 and TRBJ2-1, with a tentative D call TRBD2 (6 bases). The V and J ends lost 3 bases and 2 bases respectively, with 11 bases between them. This CDR3 has 15 amino acids. Germline lookup yields CDR1 LNHNV and CDR2 YYDKDF (reference sequence). The CDR3: CATSRPLAAYNEQFF. Written as DNA, the CDR3 is TGTGCCACCAGCAGGCCTTTAGCGGCCTACAATGAGCAGTTCTTC.

This clonotype was counted ten times or more. This sequence joins TRBV5-1 and TRBJ1-6; 9 bases agree with TRBD1. The V gene end was trimmed by 3 bases and the J gene end by 10 bases; junction bases not matched to a gene: 11. Looked up from germline, CDR1 is SGHRS and CDR2 is YFSETQ. The CDR3 contains 16 residues. CDR3 nucleotide sequence: TGCGCCAGCAGCTACACATCCGGGACAGGGAGATCACCCCTCCACTTT. Encoded protein: CASSYTSGTGRSPLHF.

This clonotype was counted at least ten times. CDR3 in amino acids: CASSKGQGNTEAFF. CDR3 DNA sequence: TGTGCCAGCAGCAAGGGACAGGGGAACACTGAAGCTTTCTTT. The V gene is TRBV2, the J gene TRBJ1-1, with TRBD1 matching over 9 bases. V was pared by 6 bases and J by 1 base, with 3 bases of the junction left unmatched. This CDR3 is 14 amino acids long. Germline values: CDR1 SNHLY, CDR2 FYNNEI.

This chain uses TRBV29-1 with TRBJ2-1; D remains unclear. Between the trimmed V and J ends, which lost 3 bases and 2 bases, there was a span of 14 bases. Germline loops: CDR1 SQVTM, CDR2 ANQGSEA. The CDR3 extends over 15 amino acids. Here the CDR3 DNA reads TGCAGCGTTGAGCCATCATTCGCGCCCTACAATGAGCAGTTCTTC. It specifies CSVEPSFAPYNEQFF.

This clonotype occurred many times. The chain is built from TRBV11-2 and TRBJ1-1; D is ambiguous. The V end was cut by 1 base, the J end by 4 bases, with 7 bases between. CDR3 length equals 13 residues. Germline V gene data show CDR1 as SGHAT and CDR2 as FQNNGV. CDR3 sequence: CASSLGTGTEAFF. CDR3 nucleotide sequence: TGTGCCAGCAGCTTAGGCACGGGCACTGAAGCTTTCTTT. Using reference TRBV11-2 and TRBJ1-1 for the parts outside the CDR3, the full variable domain is EAGVAQSPRYKIIEKRQSVAFWCNPISGHATLYWYQQILGQGPKLLIQFQNNGVVDDSQLPKDRFSAERLKGVDSTLKIQPAKLEDSAVYLCASSLGTGTEAFFGQGTRLTVV.

V and J are TRBV28 and TRBJ2-7; D gene uncertain. V dropped 6 bases and J dropped 5 bases, with 14 bases sitting between them. Germline V gives CDR1 MDHEN, CDR2 SYDVKM. The CDR3 sequence is 13 residues long. In DNA form, the CDR3 reads TGTGCCAGCAGCTTTTCTGGTCGGGACGAGCAGTACGTC. Amino acid sequence: CASSFSGRDEQYV.

This clonotype occurred a few times. The V and J genes are TRBV24-1 and TRBJ2-1; tentatively, D is TRBD1 (5 bases). The V gene lost 7 bases and the J gene lost 13 bases, with 19 bases spanning the gap. Germline V lookup: CDR1 KGHDR, CDR2 SFDVKD. The CDR3 loop spans 13 amino acids. CDR3 in DNA: TGTGCCACCAGCCCAGACAGAGAAGGTGATCAGTTCTTC. Translation gives CATSPDREGDQFF.

This clonotype has only a few counts. Here the CDR3 reads CSARVAGDQPQHF. Here the CDR3 DNA reads TGCAGTGCTAGAGTCGCCGGGGATCAGCCCCAGCATTTT. The chain has TRBV20-1 and TRBJ1-5; D gene unclear. The germline gives CDR1 DFQATT, CDR2 SNEGSKA (reference sequence). V was clipped by 1 base and J by 5 bases, with 9 bases between them. The CDR3 extends over 13 amino acids.

V and J are TRBV7-2 and TRBJ2-1; D possibly matches TRBD1 or TRBD2 (9 bases each). The CDR3 covers 16 residues. V lost 4 bases to trimming and J lost 7 bases, with 20 bases between them. Per the germline V gene, CDR1 is SGHTA and CDR2 is FQGNSA. Here the CDR3 reads CASSSSSGTGRNEQFF. DNA for the CDR3: TGTGCCAGCAGCTCCTCTAGCGGGACAGGGCGGAATGAGCAGTTCTTC.

This clonotype occurred many times. The CDR3 loop is CASSGTASGNTIYF. The CDR3 nucleotides are TGTGCCAGCAGTGGGACGGCCTCTGGAAACACCATATATTTT. V usage is TRBV6-6 and J usage is TRBJ1-3; possibly TRBD1 for D (5 bases). In germline, CDR1 is MNHNY, CDR2 SVGAGI (reference sequence). The V end lost 5 bases, the J end lost 0 bases, and 8 bases lay between the germline ends. The CDR3 runs to 14 residues.

The chain has TRBV5-1 and TRBJ2-3; TRBD2 matches at 14 bases. Germline assignment: CDR1 SGHRS and CDR2 YFSETQ. V lost 7 bases to trimming and J lost 5 bases; unmatched junction nucleotides: 12. The length of the CDR3 is 17 residues. This CDR3 reads CASRGLAGGASGDTQYF. The CDR3 region has the DNA TGCGCCAGCCGAGGACTAGCGGGAGGTGCGTCGGGAGATACGCAGTATTTT.

This sequence joins TRBV5-1 and TRBJ2-7; TRBD2 matches at 7 bases. J lost 4 bases, V lost 4 bases, and 5 bases had no gene match. The CDR3 has 13 residues. The germline V gene has CDR1 SGHRS and CDR2 YFSETQ. The CDR3 sequence: CASSRPGGYEQYF. The CDR3 coding sequence is TGCGCCAGCAGCCGCCCGGGGGGATACGAGCAGTACTTC.

This clonotype showed up many times. The J gene is TRBJ2-7, the V gene TRBV4-2; 11 positions match TRBD2. This CDR3 region has 16 residues. J was trimmed by 6 bases and V by 1 base; bases with no gene match: 8. Germline-derived CDR1 and CDR2 are LGHNA and YNFKEQ. Here the CDR3 reads CASSQVPLAGVGEQYF. The DNA of the CDR3 is TGTGCCAGCAGCCAAGTCCCACTAGCGGGAGTAGGCGAGCAGTACTTC.

A few counts support this clonotype. The J gene is TRBJ2-7, the V gene TRBV6-2 or TRBV6-3; D might be TRBD1 or TRBD2, each matching 6 bases. Per the germline V gene, CDR1 is MNHEY and CDR2 is SVGEGT. The CDR3 has 15 residues. The germline V and J ends were trimmed by 7 bases and 4 bases, with 20 bases remaining between them. The CDR3 coding sequence is TGTGCCAGCACCCGGGGACAACGGGGGAGGTACGAGCAGTACTTC. This translates into CASTRGQRGRYEQYF.

In its sample, this clonotype was seen many times. The chain employs TRBV28 and TRBJ2-1, with 7 bases matching TRBD1. Germline trimming cut 3 bases from V and 4 bases from J; bases unmatched to any gene: 3. The CDR3 loop spans 14 amino acids. Germline CDR1 is MDHEN and CDR2 is SYDVKM. This chain's CDR3 is CASSFPRGYNEQFF. The DNA of the CDR3 is TGTGCCAGCAGTTTCCCCAGGGGGTACAATGAGCAGTTCTTC.

The chain combines TRBV2 with TRBJ2-2, with D tentatively TRBD1 (6 bases). Looked up from germline, CDR1 is SNHLY and CDR2 is FYNNEI. Trimming cost V 8 bases and J 2 bases, with 18 bases left between them. The CDR3 is 16 residues long. CDR3 protein: CASRTLTGGNTGELFF. The CDR3 DNA is TGTGCCAGCCGAACCTTGACAGGCGGCAACACCGGGGAGCTGTTTTTT.

In its sample, this clonotype ranks as medium-sized (0.01 to 0.1%). The rearrangement uses TRBV6-4 and TRBJ1-5; D remains unclear. The germline V gene encodes CDR1 MRHNA and CDR2 SNTAGT. Trimming pared 7 bases from V and 1 base from J, leaving 11 bases between. The CDR3 is 14 residues long. CDR3: CASTQAGSNQPQHF. The CDR3 nucleotides are TGTGCCAGCACCCAGGCGGGAAGCAATCAGCCCCAGCATTTT.

This clonotype occurred many times. V usage is TRBV7-8 and J usage is TRBJ2-7, with TRBD2 matching 7 bases. From germline, CDR1 is SGHVS and CDR2 FQNEAQ. The CDR3 spans 14 residues. V trimming: 4 bases; J trimming: 2 bases; junction bases outside the gene matches: 5. The CDR3 coding sequence is TGTGCCAGCAGCTCCCGCGGGGGAGCCTACGAGCAGTACTTC. It codes for CASSSRGGAYEQYF.

This clonotype has only a few counts. V is TRBV7-2 and J is TRBJ2-2; 9 bases fit TRBD2. CDR1 is SGHTA and CDR2 is FQGNSA in the germline V gene. V was clipped by 1 base and J by 4 bases; unmatched bases: 10. The CDR3 extends over 18 amino acids. CDR3 DNA sequence: TGTGCCAGCAGCTTAGTCGCTGCGCTAGCGGGAACCACCGGGGAGCTGTTTTTT. It codes for CASSLVAALAGTTGELFF.

The chain couples TRBV19 to TRBJ2-2; D is possibly TRBD2 (5 bases). This CDR3 contains 13 residues. The V end was cut by 9 bases, the J end by 5 bases, with 13 bases between. Germline V gene sequence: CDR1 LNHDA, CDR2 SQIVND (reference sequence). CDR3 residues: CASPPPGTGELFF. The CDR3 DNA reads TGTGCCAGCCCCCCCCCGGGAACCGGGGAGCTGTTTTTT.

This clonotype has more than one count but fewer than ten. The rearrangement uses TRBV4-1 and TRBJ2-7; no firm D call. CDR1 and CDR2 (germline): MGHRA, YSYEKL. V lost 0 bases, J lost 3 bases, and 15 bases lay in between. CDR3 size: 16 residues. CDR3 sequence: CASSQEAGNGFYEQYV. The CDR3 bases are TGCGCCAGCAGCCAAGAAGCTGGGAACGGCTTCTACGAGCAGTACGTC.

This clonotype was seen repeatedly, ten times or more. V and J are TRBV14 and TRBJ1-2; tentative D call: TRBD1 (6 bases). Per germline, CDR1 SGHDN and CDR2 FVKESK. The CDR3 extends over 15 amino acids. V was pared by 6 bases and J by 2 bases, with 16 bases between. The CDR3 reads CASSKDSTPNYGYTF. In DNA, the CDR3 is TGTGCCAGCAGTAAGGACAGCACCCCGAACTATGGCTACACCTTC.

Here the CDR3 DNA reads TGCGCCAGCAGCCAAGAAGTCCGCACACATAGCTCCTACGAGCAGTACGTC. Translated: CASSQEVRTHSSYEQYV. The chain combines TRBV4-1 with TRBJ2-7; D gene uncertain. Germline V gene lookup returns CDR1 MGHRA and CDR2 YSYEKL. V gave up 0 bases and J gave up 0 bases, with 15 bases separating them. The CDR3 extends over 17 amino acids.